The source of this T cell receptor beta chain is a study of beta chain features in type 1 diabetes. Turning to the study itself: The examined sorted cells totaled 110 million or so across samples. Study findings and constraints: Shortening that was moderate but significant affected the TCRB CDR3s of Type 1 diabetes patients in all four CD4+ subsets. Reduced insertions and increased deletions marked VDJ junctions in type 1 diabetes patients.

CD4+ cells of the naive, central memory, regulatory and stem cell-like memory types were sorted via CD45RO/CCR7/CD25/CD127/CD95/CD27. V dropped 5 bases and J dropped 2 bases, with 14 bases sitting between them. The CDR3 is 15 residues long. Per the germline V gene, CDR1 is PRHDT and CDR2 is FYEKMQ (reference sequence). The investigators reverse transcribed all of the isolated RNA, so they sequenced expressed TCRB transcripts. Reads from naive, central memory and regulatory T cell samples averaged about 3.57 million. Clones were sequenced by immunoSEQ multiplex PCR, and TCRdb holds only the in-frame ones, with some missing. The sample lists under 300,000 clones; about a sixth were seen once. This clone was detected a few times. The target antigen is unknown.

The TCR sequence derives from a man aged 25-40 years with type 1 diabetes. The chain employs TRBV13 and TRBJ2-3; no firm D call. Sequences were obtained from naive CD4+ T cells from blood. The CDR3 region is CASSLYGTTTDTQYF. CDR3 DNA: TGTGCCAGCAGCCTCTATGGAACCACCACAGATACGCAGTATTTT.